The entry that follows covers one T cell receptor (beta chain) sequence. This sample was taken from a study of blood T cell repertoires in COVID-19. This CDR3 spans 16 amino acids. The V and J ends lost 5 bases and 2 bases, in that order; junction bases with no gene match: 11. Germline V gene lookup returns CDR1 MNHEY and CDR2 SMNVEV (reference sequence). Some clones are missing from TCRdb's copy, which holds only in-frame ones; the method was immunoSEQ multiplex PCR. Of under 200,000 clones detected, roughly 90% appear once; the ten largest clones hold 0.5% to 0.55%. The receptor's source is a man aged 45-60 years with acute or convalescent COVID-19. V usage is TRBV27 and J usage is TRBJ2-5; 7 bases fit TRBD2. The sample consisted of peripheral blood. CDR3 nucleotide sequence: TGTGCCAGCAGTCCTTTGGGGCTAGCGGCACAAGAGACCCAGTACTTC. It is translated as CASSPLGLAAQETQYF.